The T cell receptor beta chain under discussion was sequenced for a study of T-cell memory formation after mild COVID-19. TCRdb called the 5' RACE reads again in MiXCR, with one record for every CDR3 protein. Here the sample spans 380,000 or so distinct CDR3 sequences, roughly 13% being singletons. The ends lost 5 bases at V and 4 bases at J; junction bases unmatched: 14. The CDR3 runs to 17 residues. The V gene's germline CDR1 is MNHNS and CDR2 SASEGT. This chain links TRBV6-1 with TRBJ2-5, with 9 positions matching TRBD1. The sequence was collected from a man aged 18-30 years who had mild COVID-19 (a few samples of this study predate the infection). Cell type and time point are not known. Material for sequencing was PBMCs or a T cell subset sorted from them (not recorded which). CDR3 nucleotide sequence: TGTGCCAGCAGTCGAGCGACGGGACAGGGCTTTAGAGAGACCCAGTACTTC. Its protein is CASSRATGQGFRETQYF.